These T cell receptor beta chains were read from a single sample in a study of T cells in Graves' hyperthyroidism and ophthalmopathy. TCRdb independently ran MiXCR on the multiplex PCR reads; one entry per CDR3 protein. The table shows about half a million distinct CDR3 sequences, with around a fifth occurring only once. The sample comprised blood. The origin of the receptors is a woman in her 70s with Graves' ophthalmopathy. Each CDR3 is given with its conserved first and last residue. Clone size is shown for a subset of rows, as once, few, many or a class of expanded clone.

v_call | clone_size | cdr3_aa
TRBV5-1 | few | CASSRWTGENGYTF
TRBV5-1 | few | CASSPAGSSPTFPYEQYF
TRBV2 | many | CASSDVAGEANIQYF
TRBV6-5 | few | CASSYSAAVTRTYEQYF
TRBV14 | - | CASSQVWTSGRNEQFF
TRBV6-2/TRBV6-3 | many | CASTDWSPGGTQYF
TRBV6-1 | - | CATTPGPYEQYF
TRBV20-1 | many | CSASSGQGWNEQFF
TRBV2 | many | CASSEAPVGANVLTF
TRBV7-7 | - | CASSLYGEWREAGGELFF
TRBV19 | many | CASTPTGGTEAFF
TRBV5-1 | - | CASSLEGRGYEQYF
TRBV10-1 | few | CARQRLARTSATDTQYF
TRBV6-2/TRBV6-3 | many | CASSLIGTSGYEQYF
TRBV5-1 | - | CASSSDLGGTAFF
TRBV18 | - | CASSQLGNSPLHF
TRBV6-1 | - | CASSEDSGSTDTQYF
TRBV19 | few | CASSPRGRVYGYTF
TRBV5-1 | - | CASSLPMPGLAKETQYF